This TCR beta chain emerged from a study of control samples from healthy donors and cancer patients. Concerning this clone itself: No DNA is shown, since the ends of the CDR3 on it are uncertain; the CDR3 is the one TCRdb lists. Different DNA sequences within this sample yield the same CDR3.

Libraries were prepared by immunoSEQ multiplex PCR; TCRdb keeps only in-frame clonotypes and omits some of them. This repertoire shows 25,000 to 35,000 clones, approximately 95% found once; its top ten account for approximately 6.6%. Per the germline V gene, CDR1 is SGHVS and CDR2 is FNYEAQ. From its first to its last residue, the CDR3 has 16 amino acids. The material sequenced was blood. The chain carries TRBV7-6 and TRBJ1-1; the table's D call, TRBD1, was not checked against the DNA. The TCR comes from a man in his fifties or sixties in good health. This CDR3 is CASSLSGTGVGGGTFF.